This T cell receptor beta chain was identified during a study of blood T cell repertoires in COVID-19. About the research overall: Both acute and convalescent COVID-19 samples were obtained from the United States, Italy and Spain.

In the source study's methods: Amplification of reference gene primers provided the estimated nucleated cell counts. TCRdb's table, derived via immunoSEQ multiplex PCR, lists solely in-frame clones and lacks some. The V and J calls and clone size were taken over from that table, and D and trimming were inferred from the DNA. Here the sample spans roughly 98,000 clones, around 81% being singletons. The CDR3 covers 16 residues. V lost 3 bases and J lost 1; bases outside the gene matches: 7. Looked up from germline, CDR1 is KGHSH and CDR2 is LQKENI. The sample taken for sequencing was peripheral blood. V usage is TRBV18 and J usage is TRBJ2-3; 7 bases line up with TRBD2. This clonotype was sampled from a woman in her 70s with active or convalescent COVID-19. CDR3: CASSPDLAAGTDTQYF. The CDR3 DNA is TGTGCCAGCTCACCGGATCTAGCGGCGGGCACAGATACGCAGTATTTT.